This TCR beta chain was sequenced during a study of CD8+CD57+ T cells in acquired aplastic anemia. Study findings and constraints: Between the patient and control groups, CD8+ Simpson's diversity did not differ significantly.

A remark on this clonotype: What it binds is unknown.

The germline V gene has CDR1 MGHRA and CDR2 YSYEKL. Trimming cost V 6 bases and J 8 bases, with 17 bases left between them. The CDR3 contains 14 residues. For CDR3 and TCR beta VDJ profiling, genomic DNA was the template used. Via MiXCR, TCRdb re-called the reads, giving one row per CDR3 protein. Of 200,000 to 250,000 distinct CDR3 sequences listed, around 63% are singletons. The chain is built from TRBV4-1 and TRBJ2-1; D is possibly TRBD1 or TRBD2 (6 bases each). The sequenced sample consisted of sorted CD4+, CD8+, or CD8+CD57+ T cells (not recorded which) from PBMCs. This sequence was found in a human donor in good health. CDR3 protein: CASSHSKGGDEQFF. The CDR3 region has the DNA TGCGCCAGCAGTCATTCTAAGGGGGGCGATGAGCAGTTCTTC.